This T cell receptor beta chain originates from a study of identical twins (dated by TCRdb to between 2015 and 2016). Some background on the complete study: The study deep-sequenced TCR alpha and beta repertoires from monozygotic twins, unrelated adults of various ages and cord blood to test whether fetal clonotypes persist. Replicate twin experiments were performed at different times using different library preparation protocols to rule out contamination.

Study-level results and caveats: Because the same donors could not be followed over many years, the conclusions relied on cross-sectional statistical analysis. In monozygotic twins, recombination models systematically underestimated out-of-frame TCR alpha sharing, but the models matched the sharing seen between unrelated individuals. Zero-insertion analyses could be partly confounded by invariant T cells such as MAIT and iNKT, although diverse VJ usage argued against such confounding for most clonotypes. Fewer insertions were carried by abundant cord blood beta clonotypes, a similar but weaker trend appeared in young adult naive repertoires, and no such trend appeared in memory repertoires. Compared with coincidental sharing between unrelated individuals, an excess of low generation-probability sequences was observed among out-of-frame TCR alpha sequences shared between twins. Excess twin sharing in beta out-of-frame sequences was weaker because fewer shared sequences lowered the signal-to-noise ratio.

The trim is 8 bases for V and 0 bases for J, with a gap of 10 bases between the germline ends. Taken from cysteine to phenylalanine, the CDR3 has 13 residues. Only the CDR3 region is kept as DNA, spanning 39 bases read in frame from base 1. The library was produced with 5' RACE. TCRdb shows the sequencer as Illumina HiSeq 2000. A universal primer binding site was introduced by template switching, and a unique molecular identifier was present in the final cDNA, enabling accurate counting of TCR cDNA molecules. Specific primers in the conserved constant-segment region were used to synthesize first-strand cDNA for TCR alpha and beta chains. To control for contamination, every cDNA library was double barcoded, receiving both a SMART-Mk sample barcode and Illumina barcodes. TruSeq adapter sequences, together with Illumina sample barcodes, were added in two successive PCR steps. Sequencing of the TCR alpha and beta cDNA libraries was done on the Illumina HiSeq platform using custom primers. In the source study's methods: MiGEC was used to process raw reads and extract unique molecular identifiers, and MiXCR was used to find CDR3 positions. For each individual, recombination models were inferred using an EM algorithm with the repgenHMM and IGoR tools. Shared clonotypes were analyzed with the tcR package in R, and sharing was normalized by the product of cloneset sizes. To study raw recombination free of thymic and clonal selection effects, out-of-frame nonproductive sequences were analyzed. TCRdb ran its own pipeline on the public reads, namely fastp trimming at Q25 and MiXCR clone calling, and kept in-frame beta chains. Identical CDR3 proteins give one entry, which carries the most common genes and DNA. The V and J calls and clone size come from TCRdb's table, not from the authors' own analysis. The sample yields some 1,700,000 distinct CDR3 sequences; about 31% were counted once. The top ten clonotypes cover more than 0.25% of the sample.

A remark on this clonotype: The specificity of this receptor is unknown. No base quality values were provided; no much bigger clone lies one nucleotide off.

Every donor was a healthy Caucasian. The sequence is built from TRBV12-3 or TRBV12-4 and TRBJ1-1; no D gene can be assigned with confidence. The sequenced sample was cord blood. This clonotype was obtained from a newborn girl in good health. The DNA sequence is TGTGCCAGCGCCCCGCGCATGAACACTGAAGCTTTCTTT. Translation gives CASAPRMNTEAFF.